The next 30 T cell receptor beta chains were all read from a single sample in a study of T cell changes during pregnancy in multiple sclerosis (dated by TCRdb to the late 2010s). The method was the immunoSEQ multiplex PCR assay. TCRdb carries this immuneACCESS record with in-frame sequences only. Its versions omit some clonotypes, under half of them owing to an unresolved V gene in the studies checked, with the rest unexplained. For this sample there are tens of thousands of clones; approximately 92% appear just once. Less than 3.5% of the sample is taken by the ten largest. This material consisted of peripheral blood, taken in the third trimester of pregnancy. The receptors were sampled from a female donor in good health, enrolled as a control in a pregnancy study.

CDR3 sequence (DNA): TGTGCCAGCAGCTTTTACAGGGTCTCCACCGGGGAGCTGTTTTTT. Amino acids: CASSFYRVSTGELFF. The chain recombines TRBV5-4 with TRBJ2-2; possible D gene TRBD1, 6 bases. Germline V lookup: CDR1 SGHNT, CDR2 YYREEE (reference sequence). The V end lost 2 bases, the J end lost 4 bases, and 12 bases lay between the germline ends. This CDR3 is 15 amino acids long.

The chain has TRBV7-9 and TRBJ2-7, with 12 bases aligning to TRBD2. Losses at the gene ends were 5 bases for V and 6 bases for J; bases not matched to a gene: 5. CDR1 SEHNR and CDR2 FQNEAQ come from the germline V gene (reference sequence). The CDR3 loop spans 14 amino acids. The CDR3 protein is CASSGGLAGLEQYF. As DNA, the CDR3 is TGTGCCAGCAGCGGGGGACTAGCGGGTCTCGAGCAGTACTTC.

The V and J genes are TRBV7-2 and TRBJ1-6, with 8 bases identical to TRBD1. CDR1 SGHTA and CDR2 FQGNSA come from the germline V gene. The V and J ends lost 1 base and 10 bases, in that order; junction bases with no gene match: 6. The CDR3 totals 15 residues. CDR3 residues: CASSLGDRFESPLHF. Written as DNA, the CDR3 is TGTGCCAGCAGCTTAGGGGACAGGTTCGAATCACCCCTCCACTTT.

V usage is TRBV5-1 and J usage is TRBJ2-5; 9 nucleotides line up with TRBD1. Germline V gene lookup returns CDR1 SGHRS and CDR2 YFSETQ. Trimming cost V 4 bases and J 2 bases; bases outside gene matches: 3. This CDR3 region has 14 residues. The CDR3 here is CASSRQGEQETQYF. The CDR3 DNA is TGCGCCAGCAGCAGACAGGGGGAGCAAGAGACCCAGTACTTC. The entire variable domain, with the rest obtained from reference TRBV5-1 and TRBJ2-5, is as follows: KAGVTQTPRYLIKTRGQQVTLSCSPISGHRSVSWYQQTPGQGLQFLFEYFSETQRNKGNFPGRFSGRQFSNSRSEMNVSTLELGDSALYLCASSRQGEQETQYFGPGTRLLVL.

The CDR3 nucleotides read TGTGCCAGCAGGGGGAGCTCCTACGAGCAGTACTTC. Its protein product is CASRGSSYEQYF. V is TRBV28 and J is TRBJ2-7, with D possibly being TRBD2 (5 bases). Germline CDR1 reads MDHEN; CDR2 reads SYDVKM. The germline V and J ends were trimmed by 6 bases and 0 bases, with 6 bases remaining between them. The CDR3 has 12 amino acids.

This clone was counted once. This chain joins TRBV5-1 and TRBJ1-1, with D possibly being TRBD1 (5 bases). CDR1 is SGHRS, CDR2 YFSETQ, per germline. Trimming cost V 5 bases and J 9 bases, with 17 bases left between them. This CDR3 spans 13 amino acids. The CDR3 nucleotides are TGCGCCAGCAGTCTGGCCTTCGGGGGACAAGCTTTCTTT. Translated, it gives CASSLAFGGQAFF.

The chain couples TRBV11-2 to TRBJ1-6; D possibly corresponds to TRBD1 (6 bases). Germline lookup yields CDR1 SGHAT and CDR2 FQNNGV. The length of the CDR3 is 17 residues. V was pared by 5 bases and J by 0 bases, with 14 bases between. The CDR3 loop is CASSTRDIDSYNSPLHF. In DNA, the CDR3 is TGTGCCAGCAGCACCCGGGACATCGACTCCTATAATTCACCCCTCCACTTT.

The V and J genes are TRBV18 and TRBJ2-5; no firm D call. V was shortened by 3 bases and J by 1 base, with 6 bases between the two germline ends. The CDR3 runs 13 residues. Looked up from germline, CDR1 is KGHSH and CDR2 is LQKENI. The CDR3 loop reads CASSPWAQETQYF. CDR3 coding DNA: TGTGCCAGCTCACCCTGGGCCCAAGAGACCCAGTACTTC.

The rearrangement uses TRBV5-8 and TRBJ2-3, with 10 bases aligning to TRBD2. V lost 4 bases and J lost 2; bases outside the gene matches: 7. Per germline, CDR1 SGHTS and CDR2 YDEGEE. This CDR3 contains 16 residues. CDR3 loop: CASSPRLAGPTDTQYF. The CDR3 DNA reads TGTGCCAGCAGCCCCCGACTAGCGGGTCCCACAGATACGCAGTATTTT.

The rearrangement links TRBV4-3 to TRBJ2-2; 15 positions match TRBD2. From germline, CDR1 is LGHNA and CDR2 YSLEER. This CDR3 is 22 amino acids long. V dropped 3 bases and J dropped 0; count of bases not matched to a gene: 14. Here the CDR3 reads CASSHPGLAGGIDPANTGELFF. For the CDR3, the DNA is TGCGCCAGCAGCCACCCAGGACTAGCGGGAGGGATCGACCCTGCGAACACCGGGGAGCTGTTTTTT.

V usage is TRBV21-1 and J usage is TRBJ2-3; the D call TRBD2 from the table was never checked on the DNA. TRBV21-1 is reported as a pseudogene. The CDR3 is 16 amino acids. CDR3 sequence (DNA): TGTGCCAGCCCTGGGGGGAGCGGGGGTTGGACAGATACGCAGTATTTT. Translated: CASPGGSGGWTDTQYF.

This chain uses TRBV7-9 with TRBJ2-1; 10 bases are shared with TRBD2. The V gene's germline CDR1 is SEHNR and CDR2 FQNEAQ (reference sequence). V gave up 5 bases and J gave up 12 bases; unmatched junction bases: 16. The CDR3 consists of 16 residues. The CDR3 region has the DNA TGTGCCAGCAGCCCACGGCTAGCGGGAGACAAAAGGGGGCAGTTCTTC. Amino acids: CASSPRLAGDKRGQFF.

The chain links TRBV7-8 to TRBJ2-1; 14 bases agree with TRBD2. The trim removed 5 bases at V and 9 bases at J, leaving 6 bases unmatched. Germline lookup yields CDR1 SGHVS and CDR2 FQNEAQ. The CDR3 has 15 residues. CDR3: CASSRLAGGPGEQFF. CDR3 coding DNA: TGTGCCAGCAGCCGACTAGCGGGGGGGCCAGGTGAGCAGTTCTTC.

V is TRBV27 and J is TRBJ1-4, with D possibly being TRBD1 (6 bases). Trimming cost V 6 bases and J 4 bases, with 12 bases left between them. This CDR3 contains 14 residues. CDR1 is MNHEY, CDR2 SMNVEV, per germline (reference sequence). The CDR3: CASRPQGLNEKLFF. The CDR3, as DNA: TGTGCCAGCAGACCACAGGGTCTTAATGAAAAACTGTTTTTT.

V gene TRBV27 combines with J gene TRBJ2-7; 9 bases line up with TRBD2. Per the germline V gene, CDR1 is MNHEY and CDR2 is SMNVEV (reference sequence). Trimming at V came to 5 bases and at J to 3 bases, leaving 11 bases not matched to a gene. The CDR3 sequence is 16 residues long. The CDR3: CASSLIAGVGNYEQYF. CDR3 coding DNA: TGTGCCAGCAGTCTGATAGCGGGAGTGGGAAACTACGAGCAGTACTTC.

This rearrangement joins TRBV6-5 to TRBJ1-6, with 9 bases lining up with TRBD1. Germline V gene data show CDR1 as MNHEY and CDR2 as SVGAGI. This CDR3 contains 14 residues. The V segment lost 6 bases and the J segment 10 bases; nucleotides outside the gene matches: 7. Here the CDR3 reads CASSPGQGRSPLHF. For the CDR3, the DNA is TGTGCCAGCAGCCCGGGACAGGGAAGATCACCCCTCCACTTT.

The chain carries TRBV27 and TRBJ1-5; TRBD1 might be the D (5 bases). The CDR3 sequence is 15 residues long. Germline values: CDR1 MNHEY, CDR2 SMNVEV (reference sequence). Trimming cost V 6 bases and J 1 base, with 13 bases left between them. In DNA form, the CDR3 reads TGTGCCAGCAGAGCAGGGAGGCGAAGCAATCAGCCCCAGCATTTT. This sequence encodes CASRAGRRSNQPQHF.

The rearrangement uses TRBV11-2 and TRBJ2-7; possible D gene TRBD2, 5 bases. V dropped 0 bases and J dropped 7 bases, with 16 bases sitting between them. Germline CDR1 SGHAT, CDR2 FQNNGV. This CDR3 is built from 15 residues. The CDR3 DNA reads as TGTGCCAGCAGCTTAGATCCAGCGAGGAGGAAAGAGCAGTACTTC. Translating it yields CASSLDPARRKEQYF.

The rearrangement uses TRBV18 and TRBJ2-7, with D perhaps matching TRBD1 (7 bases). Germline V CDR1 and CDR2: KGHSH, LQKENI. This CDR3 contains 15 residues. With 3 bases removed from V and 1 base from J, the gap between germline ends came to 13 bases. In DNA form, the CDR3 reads TGTGCCAGCTCACCCGGGCAGGGGGGTTCCTACGAGCAGTACTTC. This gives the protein CASSPGQGGSYEQYF.

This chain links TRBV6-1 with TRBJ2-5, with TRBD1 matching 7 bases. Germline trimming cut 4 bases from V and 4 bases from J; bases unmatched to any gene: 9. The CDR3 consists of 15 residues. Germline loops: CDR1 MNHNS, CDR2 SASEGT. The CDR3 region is CASSVSQGLTETQYF. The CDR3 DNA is TGTGCCAGCAGTGTATCACAGGGGTTAACAGAGACCCAGTACTTC.

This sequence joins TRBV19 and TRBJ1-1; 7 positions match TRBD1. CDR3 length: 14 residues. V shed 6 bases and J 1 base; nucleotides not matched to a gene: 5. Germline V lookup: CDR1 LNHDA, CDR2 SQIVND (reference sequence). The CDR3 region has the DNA TGTGCCAGTAGGGGGGGACAGACGAACACTGAAGCTTTCTTT. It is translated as CASRGGQTNTEAFF.

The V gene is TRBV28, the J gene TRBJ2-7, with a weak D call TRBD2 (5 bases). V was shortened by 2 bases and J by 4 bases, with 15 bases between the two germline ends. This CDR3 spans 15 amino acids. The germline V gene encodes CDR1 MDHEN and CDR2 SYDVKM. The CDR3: CASSLGLPILYEQYF. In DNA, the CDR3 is TGTGCCAGCAGTTTAGGACTCCCAATACTATACGAGCAGTACTTC.

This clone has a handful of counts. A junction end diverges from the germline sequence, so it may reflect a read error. The CDR3 DNA reads TGTGCTAGCAGCTTATCTGAAAGCATTGATACGCAGTATTTT. As protein: CASSLSESIDTQYF. The rearrangement uses TRBV7-7 and TRBJ2-3; D gene unclear. CDR3 length: 14 amino acids. Germline V gene lookup returns CDR1 SSHAT and CDR2 FNYEAQ (reference sequence).

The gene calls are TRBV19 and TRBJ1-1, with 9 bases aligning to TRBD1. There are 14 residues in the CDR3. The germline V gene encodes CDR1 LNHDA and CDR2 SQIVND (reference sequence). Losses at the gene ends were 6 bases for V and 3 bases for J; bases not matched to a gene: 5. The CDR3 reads CASRTGGSDTEAFF. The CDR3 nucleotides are TGTGCCAGTAGGACAGGGGGAAGTGACACTGAAGCTTTCTTT.

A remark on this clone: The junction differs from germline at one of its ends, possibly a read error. The CDR3 loop reads CAGSLLAASDNEQFF. The CDR3, as DNA: TGTGCCGGCAGCTTACTAGCGGCTTCTGACAATGAGCAGTTCTTC. V is TRBV7-2 and J is TRBJ2-1; 8 bases align to TRBD2. CDR1 is SGHTA, CDR2 FQGNSA, per germline. This CDR3 comprises 15 residues. Complete variable domain (other parts from reference TRBV7-2 and TRBJ2-1): GAGVSQSPSNKVTEKGKDVELRCDPISGHTALYWYRQSLGQGLEFLIYFQGNSAPDKSGLPSDRFSAERTGGSVSTLTIQRTQQEDSAVYLCAGSLLAASDNEQFFGPGTRLTVL.

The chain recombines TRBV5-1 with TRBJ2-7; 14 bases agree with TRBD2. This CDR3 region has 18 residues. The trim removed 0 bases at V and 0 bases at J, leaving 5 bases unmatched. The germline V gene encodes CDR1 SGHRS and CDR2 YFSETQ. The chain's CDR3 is CASSLATSGGASSYEQYF. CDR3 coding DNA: TGCGCCAGCAGCTTGGCGACTAGCGGGGGGGCCAGCTCCTACGAGCAGTACTTC. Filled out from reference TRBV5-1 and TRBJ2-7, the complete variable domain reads KAGVTQTPRYLIKTRGQQVTLSCSPISGHRSVSWYQQTPGQGLQFLFEYFSETQRNKGNFPGRFSGRQFSNSRSEMNVSTLELGDSALYLCASSLATSGGASSYEQYFGPGTRLTVT.

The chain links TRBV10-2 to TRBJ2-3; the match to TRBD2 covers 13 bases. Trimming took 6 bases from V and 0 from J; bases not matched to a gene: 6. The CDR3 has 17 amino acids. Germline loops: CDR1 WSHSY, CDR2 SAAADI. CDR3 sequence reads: CASRPGLAGVSTDTQYF. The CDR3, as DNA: TGCGCCAGCAGACCCGGACTAGCGGGGGTAAGCACAGATACGCAGTATTTT.

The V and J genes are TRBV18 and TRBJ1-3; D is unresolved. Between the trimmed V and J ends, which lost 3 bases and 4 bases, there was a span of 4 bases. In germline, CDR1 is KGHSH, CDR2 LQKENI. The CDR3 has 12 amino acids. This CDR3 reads CASSPSGNTIYF. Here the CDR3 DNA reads TGTGCCAGCTCACCGTCGGGAAACACCATATATTTT.

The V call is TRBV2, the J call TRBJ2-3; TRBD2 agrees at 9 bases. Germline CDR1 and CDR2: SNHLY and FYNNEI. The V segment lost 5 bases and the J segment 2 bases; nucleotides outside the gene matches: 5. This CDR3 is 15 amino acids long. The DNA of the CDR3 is TGTGCCAGCAGTCCTAGCGGGATTTCCACAGATACGCAGTATTTT. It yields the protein CASSPSGISTDTQYF.

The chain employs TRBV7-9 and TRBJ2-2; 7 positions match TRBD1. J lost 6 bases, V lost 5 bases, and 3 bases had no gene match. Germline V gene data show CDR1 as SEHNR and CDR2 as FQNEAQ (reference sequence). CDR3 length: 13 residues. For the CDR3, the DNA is TGTGCCAGCAGCCTAGACAGGGCCGGGGAGCTGTTTTTT. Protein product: CASSLDRAGELFF.